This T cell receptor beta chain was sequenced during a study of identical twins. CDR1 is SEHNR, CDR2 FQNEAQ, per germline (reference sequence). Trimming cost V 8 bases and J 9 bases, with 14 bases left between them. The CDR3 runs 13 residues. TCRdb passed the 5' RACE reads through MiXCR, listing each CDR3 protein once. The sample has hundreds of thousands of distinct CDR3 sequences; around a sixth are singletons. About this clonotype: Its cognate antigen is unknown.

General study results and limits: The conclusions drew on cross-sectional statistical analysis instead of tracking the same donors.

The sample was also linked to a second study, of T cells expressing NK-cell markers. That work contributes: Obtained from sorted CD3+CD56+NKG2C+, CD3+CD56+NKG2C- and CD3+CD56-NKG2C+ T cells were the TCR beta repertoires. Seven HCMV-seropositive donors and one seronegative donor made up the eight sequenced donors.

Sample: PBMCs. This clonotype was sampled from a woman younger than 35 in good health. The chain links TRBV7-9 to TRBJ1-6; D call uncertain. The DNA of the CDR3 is TGTGCCAGCGCCGCCATCTCGGGTTCACCCCTCCACTTT. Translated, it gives CASAAISGSPLHF.